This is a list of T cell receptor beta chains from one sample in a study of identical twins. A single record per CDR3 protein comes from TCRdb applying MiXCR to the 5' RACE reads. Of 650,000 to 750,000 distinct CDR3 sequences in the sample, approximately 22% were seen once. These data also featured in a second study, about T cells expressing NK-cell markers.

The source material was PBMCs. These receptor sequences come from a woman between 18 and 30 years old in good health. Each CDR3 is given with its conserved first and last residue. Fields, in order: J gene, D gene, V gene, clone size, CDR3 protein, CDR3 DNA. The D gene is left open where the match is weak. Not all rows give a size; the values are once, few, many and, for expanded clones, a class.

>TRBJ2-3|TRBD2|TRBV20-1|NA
CSASDQRGNSDTQYF
TGCAGTGCTTCAGACCAGCGGGGAAACTCAGATACGCAGTATTTT
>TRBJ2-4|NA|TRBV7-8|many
CASSRQLGAKNIQYF
TGTGCCAGCAGCCGCCAGCTTGGAGCCAAAAACATTCAGTACTTC
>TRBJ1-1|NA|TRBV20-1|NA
CSASGTGNTEAFF
TGCAGTGCTAGTGGGACCGGAAACACTGAAGCTTTCTTT
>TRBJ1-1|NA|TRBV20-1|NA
CSAQTTAEAFF
TGCAGTGCTCAGACGACCGCAGAAGCTTTCTTT
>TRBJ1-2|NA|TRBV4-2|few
CASSQESARANYGYTF
TGTGCCAGCAGCCAAGAATCGGCCAGGGCTAACTATGGCTACACCTTC
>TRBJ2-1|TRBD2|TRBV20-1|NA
CSAREGPPPTSGRWYEQFF
TGCAGTGCTAGAGAGGGCCCCCCCCCTACTAGCGGGAGATGGTATGAGCAGTTCTTC
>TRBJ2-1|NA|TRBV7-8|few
CASSLDVTTYNEQFF
TGTGCCAGCAGCTTAGACGTGACTACCTACAATGAGCAGTTCTTC
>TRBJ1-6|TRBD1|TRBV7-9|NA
CASSYGQAGSPLHF
TGTGCCAGCAGCTACGGACAGGCGGGTTCACCCCTCCACTTT
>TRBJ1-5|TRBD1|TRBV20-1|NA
CSAPTGDYSNQPQHF
TGCAGTGCTCCGACAGGGGACTATAGCAATCAGCCCCAGCATTTT
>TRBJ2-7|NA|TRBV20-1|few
CSARDSGGYEQYF
TGCAGTGCTAGAGACTCCGGGGGATACGAGCAGTACTTC
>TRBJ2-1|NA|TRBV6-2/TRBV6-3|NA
CASSYIYNEQFF
TGTGCCAGCAGCTATATTTACAATGAGCAGTTCTTC
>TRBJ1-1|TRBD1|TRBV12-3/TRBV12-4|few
CASRPRGLDGTEAFF
TGTGCCAGCAGGCCGAGGGGGCTTGATGGAACTGAAGCTTTCTTT
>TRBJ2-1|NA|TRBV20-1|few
CSARRASGSYNEQFF
TGCAGTGCCCGCAGGGCGAGCGGATCCTACAATGAGCAGTTCTTC
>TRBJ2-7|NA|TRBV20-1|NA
CSARDPGSFRGEQYF
TGCAGTGCTAGAGATCCCGGGTCGTTCCGGGGCGAGCAGTACTTC
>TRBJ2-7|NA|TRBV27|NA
CASSLIPVATEQYF
TGTGCCAGCAGTTTAATTCCGGTGGCAACCGAGCAGTACTTC
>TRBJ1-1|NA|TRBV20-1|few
CSTGGRVSEAFF
TGCAGTACCGGCGGCAGGGTGTCTGAAGCTTTCTTT
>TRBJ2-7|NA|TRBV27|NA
CATAGRTEQAYEQYF
TGTGCCACCGCCGGGAGGACAGAGCAAGCCTACGAGCAGTACTTC
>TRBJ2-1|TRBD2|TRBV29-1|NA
CSVETGLAGGREQFF
TGCAGCGTTGAAACGGGACTAGCGGGGGGGCGTGAGCAGTTCTTC
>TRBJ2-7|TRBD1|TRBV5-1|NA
CASSLSPIRQGLVGYF
TGCGCCAGCAGCTTATCGCCTATCCGACAGGGGTTGGTTGGGTACTTC
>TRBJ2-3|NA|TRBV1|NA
CTSSQVGVDTQYF
TGCACCAGCAGCCAAGTCGGGGTTGATACGCAGTATTTT